These 23 T cell receptor beta chains came from one sample sequenced in a study of patients and donors after allogeneic stem cell transplantation. TCRdb reprocessed the RT-PCR reads with MiXCR, giving one entry per CDR3 protein. The sample has approximately 170,000 distinct CDR3 sequences, about 29% seen once. The material sequenced was blood, either unsorted or a sorted T cell fraction (not recorded which). The receptors derive from a human donor who was either an allogeneic HSCT recipient or a stem cell or donor lymphocyte infusion donor (not recorded which). It is not recorded whose cells these are; they may come from a transplant donor.

The chain employs TRBV29-1 and TRBJ2-3, with 8 positions matching TRBD1. V lost 2 bases, J lost 7 bases, and 5 bases stayed unmatched. Germline CDR1 and CDR2: SQVTM and ANQGSEA. The CDR3 spans 13 residues. The CDR3 DNA reads as TGCAGCGTTGAAAACCGGGACAGGAATACGCAGTATTTT. It translates to CSVENRDRNTQYF.

This clonotype was recorded many times. V usage is TRBV25-1 and J usage is TRBJ1-1; 7 nucleotides match TRBD1. The V segment lost 6 bases and the J segment 3 bases; nucleotides outside the gene matches: 4. Germline V gives CDR1 MGHDK, CDR2 SYGVNS. The length of the CDR3 is 13 residues. DNA of the CDR3: TGTGCCAGCAGCCGCAGGGGGTACACTGAAGCTTTCTTT. Translating gives CASSRRGYTEAFF.

This clonotype showed up just a few times. The chain carries TRBV10-3 and TRBJ2-7, with D possibly TRBD2 on 5 matching bases. Germline assignment: CDR1 ENHRY and CDR2 SYGVKD. V lost 0 bases and J lost 6, with 21 bases in between. CDR3 length equals 17 residues. CDR3 residues: CAISESPTIRRSGEQYF. CDR3 nucleotides: TGTGCCATCAGTGAGTCGCCCACGATAAGGAGGTCTGGCGAGCAGTACTTC.

This clonotype came up a few times. The J gene is TRBJ1-2, the V gene TRBV14; D not certain. This CDR3 has 14 residues. The germline V and J ends were trimmed by 2 bases and 3 bases, with 10 bases remaining between them. Per germline, CDR1 SGHDN and CDR2 FVKESK. The CDR3 region is CASSQLDRYYGYTF. CDR3 DNA: TGTGCCAGCAGCCAATTGGATAGATACTATGGCTACACCTTC.

The V gene is TRBV12-3 or TRBV12-4, the J gene TRBJ2-4; D possibly corresponds to TRBD2 (6 bases). This CDR3 contains 15 residues. Trimming removed 7 bases from V and 0 bases from J, with 13 bases in between. In DNA, the CDR3 is TGTGCCAGCACCCTTAGGCGGGAAGCCAAAAACATTCAGTACTTC. Its translation: CASTLRREAKNIQYF.

This clonotype was picked up a small number of times. The chain links TRBV7-9 to TRBJ2-7; tentatively, D is TRBD2 (6 bases). The CDR3 runs to 16 residues. Germline CDR1 and CDR2: SEHNR and FQNEAQ (reference sequence). V shed 4 bases and J shed 5 bases, with 21 bases lying between them. CDR3 nucleotide sequence: TGTGCCAGCAGCTACGGCGTGTTACCTCCGGGGGACGAGCAGTACTTC. Protein: CASSYGVLPPGDEQYF.

This clonotype has just a few counts. This rearrangement joins TRBV28 to TRBJ2-5, with 9 bases aligning to TRBD1. CDR1 and CDR2 (germline): MDHEN, SYDVKM. The CDR3 sequence is 15 residues long. V lost 7 bases to trimming and J lost 4 bases; unmatched junction nucleotides: 10. The CDR3 DNA is TGTGCCAGCACCACCGGACAGGGGATAGGAGAGACCCAGTACTTC. Translating gives CASTTGQGIGETQYF.

This clonotype was seen only a few times. The chain is built from TRBV12-3 or TRBV12-4 and TRBJ1-1; D call uncertain. The length of the CDR3 is 13 residues. With 6 bases removed from V and 4 bases from J, the gap between germline ends came to 12 bases. The CDR3: CASSRGRVTEAFF. Written as DNA, the CDR3 is TGTGCCAGCAGCCGAGGACGCGTCACTGAAGCTTTCTTT.

The J gene is TRBJ2-1, the V gene TRBV11-1; 7 bases map to TRBD1. The V gene end was trimmed by 3 bases and the J gene end by 7 bases; junction bases not matched to a gene: 6. The CDR3 length is 14 residues. The germline V gene has CDR1 SGHAT and CDR2 FQDESV (reference sequence). This CDR3 is CASSLGQYLNEQFF. The DNA of the CDR3 is TGTGCCAGCAGCTTGGGACAGTATCTTAATGAGCAGTTCTTC.

V usage is TRBV7-9 and J usage is TRBJ1-1; TRBD1 agrees at 7 bases. This CDR3 spans 15 amino acids. V was clipped by 1 base and J by 0 bases; unmatched bases: 2. The germline V gene encodes CDR1 SEHNR and CDR2 FQNEAQ (reference sequence). CDR3 nucleotides: TGTGCCAGCAGCTTAGAAGGGACAGTGAACACTGAAGCTTTCTTT. This encodes CASSLEGTVNTEAFF.

The rearrangement uses TRBV2 and TRBJ2-2; perhaps TRBD1 as D (5 bases). The CDR3 consists of 13 residues. Trimming shortened V by 8 bases and J by 1 base, and 8 bases separated the two germline ends. Germline V CDR1 and CDR2: SNHLY, FYNNEI. In DNA, the CDR3 is TGTGCCAGCCGACAGATGAACACCGGGGAGCTGTTTTTT. It codes for CASRQMNTGELFF.

This chain joins TRBV5-1 and TRBJ2-4; D may be TRBD1 (8 bases). The CDR3 is 15 amino acids. V lost 4 bases to trimming and J lost 8 bases, with 19 bases between them. Per the germline V gene, CDR1 is SGHRS and CDR2 is YFSETQ. CDR3 nucleotides: TGCGCCAGCAGCGTTGACGGACAGGGAGGGGACATTCAGTACTTC. Translated: CASSVDGQGGDIQYF.

At least ten counts were recorded for this clonotype. An end of the junction differs from the germline gene, which may be a read error. The chain has TRBV6-6 and TRBJ1-2; a weak D match, TRBD1 (5 bases). The CDR3 has 14 amino acids. Germline V lookup: CDR1 MNHNY, CDR2 SVGAGI (reference sequence). The CDR3 here is CASMGAGSRYDYTF. CDR3 bases: TGTGCCAGCATGGGAGCAGGGAGCCGCTATGACTACACCTTC.

The chain is built from TRBV20-1 and TRBJ1-5; D is unresolved. The CDR3 runs 12 residues. Looked up from germline, CDR1 is DFQATT and CDR2 is SNEGSKA (reference sequence). Trimming cost V 3 bases and J 3 bases, with 6 bases left between them. The chain's CDR3 is CSARKANQPQHF. DNA of the CDR3: TGCAGTGCTAGGAAAGCCAATCAGCCCCAGCATTTT.

This clonotype has just a few counts. The J gene is TRBJ1-1, the V gene TRBV28, with TRBD1 matching 10 bases. J was trimmed by 3 bases and V by 8 bases; bases with no gene match: 6. Germline V gene sequence: CDR1 MDHEN, CDR2 SYDVKM. CDR3 length: 14 amino acids. CDR3 in amino acids: CASVLGQGYTEAFF. CDR3 DNA sequence: TGTGCCAGCGTGTTGGGACAGGGGTACACTGAAGCTTTCTTT.

This clonotype was recorded at least ten times. The genes are TRBV12-3 or TRBV12-4 and TRBJ1-4; 8 nucleotides agree with TRBD1. The trim removed 4 bases at V and 2 bases at J, leaving 3 bases unmatched. The CDR3 runs 15 residues. The CDR3 is CASSSRQGTNEKLFF. The CDR3 DNA sequence: TGTGCCAGCAGTTCGAGACAGGGGACTAATGAAAAACTGTTTTTT.

The V and J genes are TRBV7-2 and TRBJ1-2, with no clear D. The germline V gene encodes CDR1 SGHTA and CDR2 FQGNSA. The V and J ends lost 3 bases and 4 bases respectively, with 9 bases between them. The CDR3 totals 13 residues. In nucleotides, the CDR3 is TGTGCCAGCAGCTTTACCGAGTCCTATGGCTACACCTTC. It encodes CASSFTESYGYTF.

This clonotype has more than one count but fewer than ten. The chain links TRBV4-2 to TRBJ1-1; no firm D call. The CDR3 runs 15 residues. Germline V CDR1 and CDR2: LGHNA, YNFKEQ. Trimming shortened V by 1 base and J by 3 bases, and 12 bases separated the two germline ends. CDR3: CASSQVLGRDTEAFF. The DNA for the CDR3 is TGTGCCAGCAGCCAAGTATTGGGGAGGGACACTGAAGCTTTCTTT.

This clonotype turned up a few times. The chain couples TRBV3-1 to TRBJ2-1, with 13 bases that match TRBD2. Germline trimming cut 4 bases from V and 4 bases from J; bases unmatched to any gene: 4. The CDR3 length is 16 residues. In germline, CDR1 is LGHDT, CDR2 YNNKEL (reference sequence). The CDR3 loop is CASSRGLAGPYNEQFF. CDR3 sequence (DNA): TGTGCCAGCAGCCGGGGACTAGCGGGACCATACAATGAGCAGTTCTTC.

This clonotype was recorded a few times. The chain employs TRBV12-3 or TRBV12-4 and TRBJ2-3; TRBD2 aligns across 14 bases. V was pared by 5 bases and J by 4 bases, with 2 bases of the junction left unmatched. The CDR3 spans 15 residues. The CDR3 protein is CASSMGLAGADTQYF. The DNA for the CDR3 is TGTGCCAGCAGTATGGGACTAGCGGGAGCAGATACGCAGTATTTT.

The chain carries TRBV12-3 or TRBV12-4 and TRBJ2-2; D possibly uses TRBD1 or TRBD2 (5 bases each). The V end was cut by 2 bases, the J end by 0 bases, with 13 bases between. This CDR3 has 17 residues. The chain's CDR3 is CASSLFEGSSNTGELFF. CDR3 DNA: TGTGCCAGCAGTTTATTCGAGGGGTCTTCGAACACCGGGGAGCTGTTTTTT.

This clonotype occurred a few times. The V call is TRBV10-3, the J call TRBJ2-1; D is undetermined. This CDR3 region has 15 residues. Trimming stripped 0 bases from V and 6 bases from J, with 12 bases between. The germline V gene encodes CDR1 ENHRY and CDR2 SYGVKD. The CDR3 sequence is CAISESHLLPNEQFF. DNA of the CDR3: TGTGCCATCAGTGAGTCCCACTTACTTCCCAATGAGCAGTTCTTC.

In this sample, this clonotype turned up a few times. This chain links TRBV2 with TRBJ2-7, with D tentatively TRBD1 (6 bases). V was shortened by 6 bases and J by 3 bases, with 18 bases between the two germline ends. Germline-derived CDR1 and CDR2 are SNHLY and FYNNEI. The CDR3 extends over 15 amino acids. The CDR3 here is CASRVRPGTNYEQYF. The CDR3 nucleotides are TGTGCCAGCAGGGTACGCCCCGGGACAAACTACGAGCAGTACTTC.